A selection of T cell receptor beta chains follows, all from one sample in a study of T-cell reconstitution after alpha-beta-depleted transplantation in children. One entry per CDR3 protein, called by TCRdb with MiXCR from the PCR reads. The table has about 500,000 distinct CDR3 sequences, around a third seen once. The sample consisted of PBMCs from the stem cell graft donor, taken from the stem cell graft. Source of these receptors: a human donor who donated a stem cell graft to a child with aplastic anemia. The CDR3 runs from the conserved cysteine through the conserved F or W. The D gene is left open where the match is weak. For some rows the clone size is stated as once, few or many, or as a class when expanded; others skip it.

j_call: TRBJ2-5; v_call: TRBV11-3; clone_size: once; d_call: -; cdr3_length: 17; cdr3_aa: CASSPADRSGGKETQYF; cdr3_nt: TGTGCCAGCAGCCCCGCTGACCGTAGCGGTGGAAAAGAGACCCAGTACTTC
j_call: TRBJ2-5; v_call: TRBV20-1; clone_size: -; d_call: TRBD2; cdr3_length: 15; cdr3_aa: CSAREGSGLQETQYF; cdr3_nt: TGCAGTGCTAGAGAGGGTAGCGGGCTCCAAGAGACCCAGTACTTC
j_call: TRBJ2-5; v_call: TRBV9; clone_size: few; d_call: -; cdr3_length: 13; cdr3_aa: CASSVDRGSPQYF; cdr3_nt: TGTGCCAGCAGCGTAGACAGAGGATCGCCCCAGTACTTC
j_call: TRBJ2-6; v_call: TRBV29-1; clone_size: -; d_call: -; cdr3_length: 14; cdr3_aa: CSVGGRSGANVLTF; cdr3_nt: TGCAGCGTTGGGGGGCGCTCTGGGGCCAACGTCCTGACTTTC
j_call: TRBJ2-3; v_call: TRBV9; clone_size: -; d_call: TRBD2; cdr3_length: 16; cdr3_aa: CASSVGGSGSTDTQYF; cdr3_nt: TGTGCCAGCAGCGTAGGTGGTAGCGGGAGCACAGATACGCAGTATTTT
j_call: TRBJ1-1; v_call: TRBV7-2; clone_size: few; d_call: -; cdr3_length: 15; cdr3_aa: CASSLATVMNTEAFF; cdr3_nt: TGTGCCAGCAGCTTAGCTACAGTAATGAACACTGAAGCTTTCTTT
j_call: TRBJ1-2; v_call: TRBV28; clone_size: -; d_call: -; cdr3_length: 16; cdr3_aa: CASSSPGQGGPYGYTF; cdr3_nt: TGTGCCAGCAGTTCCCCGGGGCAGGGAGGTCCCTATGGCTACACCTTC
j_call: TRBJ2-1; v_call: TRBV27; clone_size: -; d_call: -; cdr3_length: 11; cdr3_aa: CASSSVDEQFF; cdr3_nt: TGTGCCAGCAGTTCTGTGGATGAGCAGTTCTTC
j_call: TRBJ2-2; v_call: TRBV27; clone_size: -; d_call: TRBD2; cdr3_length: 14; cdr3_aa: CASSFGGSAGELFF; cdr3_nt: TGTGCCAGCAGTTTCGGCGGGAGCGCCGGGGAGCTGTTTTTT
j_call: TRBJ2-3; v_call: TRBV11-2; clone_size: -; d_call: TRBD2; cdr3_length: 21; cdr3_aa: CASSLLAWGTSGRALRDTQYF; cdr3_nt: TGTGCCAGCAGCTTACTCGCCTGGGGGACTAGCGGGAGGGCCCTTCGAGATACGCAGTATTTT
j_call: TRBJ2-5; v_call: TRBV30; clone_size: -; d_call: -; cdr3_length: 13; cdr3_aa: CAWGWRGGETQYF; cdr3_nt: TGTGCCTGGGGGTGGAGGGGAGGTGAGACCCAGTACTTC
j_call: TRBJ1-4; v_call: TRBV20-1; clone_size: -; d_call: -; cdr3_length: 14; cdr3_aa: CSASPPELNEKLFF; cdr3_nt: TGCAGTGCCAGTCCCCCGGAGTTGAATGAAAAACTGTTTTTT
j_call: TRBJ2-7; v_call: TRBV18; clone_size: few; d_call: -; cdr3_length: 13; cdr3_aa: CASSPPDRYEQYF; cdr3_nt: TGTGCCAGCTCACCACCCGACCGCTACGAGCAGTACTTC
j_call: TRBJ2-2; v_call: TRBV30; clone_size: once; d_call: -; cdr3_length: 12; cdr3_aa: CAWGIGAGELFF; cdr3_nt: TGTGCCTGGGGGATAGGCGCCGGGGAGCTGTTTTTT
j_call: TRBJ1-5; v_call: TRBV24-1; clone_size: -; d_call: -; cdr3_length: 16; cdr3_aa: CATSDAAGLEGQPQHF; cdr3_nt: TGTGCCACCAGTGATGCAGCCGGCCTAGAGGGTCAGCCCCAGCATTTT
j_call: TRBJ2-5; v_call: TRBV20-1; clone_size: -; d_call: -; cdr3_length: 14; cdr3_aa: CSARESVDQETQYF; cdr3_nt: TGCAGTGCTAGAGAGTCTGTGGATCAAGAGACCCAGTACTTC
j_call: TRBJ2-3; v_call: TRBV9; clone_size: few; d_call: TRBD2; cdr3_length: 15; cdr3_aa: CASSPWGGVTDTQYF; cdr3_nt: TGTGCCAGCAGCCCCTGGGGGGGAGTGACAGATACGCAGTATTTT
j_call: TRBJ2-7; v_call: TRBV28; clone_size: few; d_call: -; cdr3_length: 19; cdr3_aa: CASSFLYPKARGQAYEQYF; cdr3_nt: TGTGCCAGCAGTTTTCTTTATCCTAAGGCCAGGGGCCAGGCCTACGAGCAGTACTTC
j_call: TRBJ1-2; v_call: TRBV7-2; clone_size: few; d_call: -; cdr3_length: 14; cdr3_aa: CASSLASGGPTPQF; cdr3_nt: TGTGCCAGCAGCTTAGCGAGTGGGGGCCCCACGCCTCAGTTC
j_call: TRBJ1-1; v_call: TRBV9; clone_size: few; d_call: -; cdr3_length: 13; cdr3_aa: CASSVTVNTEAFF; cdr3_nt: TGTGCCAGCAGCGTCACAGTGAACACTGAAGCTTTCTTT
j_call: TRBJ2-1; v_call: TRBV9; clone_size: -; d_call: -; cdr3_length: 12; cdr3_aa: CASSGTSNEQFF; cdr3_nt: TGTGCCAGCAGCGGGACGTCCAATGAGCAGTTCTTC
j_call: TRBJ2-3; v_call: TRBV7-8; clone_size: few; d_call: TRBD2; cdr3_length: 16; cdr3_aa: CASSSRLAEGHDTQYF; cdr3_nt: TGTGCCAGCAGCTCCCGACTAGCGGAGGGCCACGATACGCAGTATTTT
j_call: TRBJ2-7; v_call: TRBV12-3/TRBV12-4; clone_size: few; d_call: -; cdr3_length: 14; cdr3_aa: CASRVGGTPYEQYF; cdr3_nt: TGTGCCAGCAGGGTTGGAGGCACCCCATACGAGCAGTACTTC
j_call: TRBJ2-7; v_call: TRBV12-3/TRBV12-4; clone_size: -; d_call: -; cdr3_length: 12; cdr3_aa: CASKAETYEQYF; cdr3_nt: TGTGCCAGCAAAGCGGAGACCTACGAGCAGTACTTC
j_call: TRBJ1-2; v_call: TRBV7-2; clone_size: few; d_call: TRBD1; cdr3_length: 17; cdr3_aa: CASSSRHPTGGVYGYTF; cdr3_nt: TGTGCCAGCAGCTCCCGCCACCCGACAGGGGGTGTATATGGCTACACCTTC
j_call: TRBJ1-1; v_call: TRBV19; clone_size: -; d_call: TRBD1; cdr3_length: 15; cdr3_aa: CASRSPGQSNTEAFF; cdr3_nt: TGTGCCAGTAGGTCACCGGGACAGTCGAACACTGAAGCTTTCTTT
j_call: TRBJ2-7; v_call: TRBV7-2; clone_size: few; d_call: -; cdr3_length: 14; cdr3_aa: CASSFDQGSYEQYF; cdr3_nt: TGTGCCAGCAGTTTCGACCAGGGGTCCTACGAGCAGTACTTC
j_call: TRBJ2-3; v_call: TRBV24-1; clone_size: -; d_call: TRBD2; cdr3_length: 15; cdr3_aa: CATSDLTSGSDTQYF; cdr3_nt: TGTGCCACCAGTGATTTGACTAGCGGGAGCGATACGCAGTATTTT
j_call: TRBJ1-1; v_call: TRBV29-1; clone_size: -; d_call: -; cdr3_length: 12; cdr3_aa: CSAGRGDTEAFF; cdr3_nt: TGCAGCGCCGGTCGAGGGGACACTGAAGCTTTCTTT
j_call: TRBJ2-6; v_call: TRBV13; clone_size: few; d_call: -; cdr3_length: 16; cdr3_aa: CASSLYEGTGANVLTF; cdr3_nt: TGTGCCAGCAGCTTATACGAGGGAACCGGGGCCAACGTCCTGACTTTC
j_call: TRBJ2-7; v_call: TRBV4-3; clone_size: few; d_call: -; cdr3_length: 16; cdr3_aa: CASSQDARQDDYEQYF; cdr3_nt: TGCGCCAGCAGCCAAGATGCGCGACAGGATGACTACGAGCAGTACTTC
j_call: TRBJ2-1; v_call: TRBV6-2/TRBV6-3; clone_size: -; d_call: -; cdr3_length: 14; cdr3_aa: CASSYEGLDNEQFF; cdr3_nt: TGTGCCAGCAGTTACGAGGGGCTGGACAATGAGCAGTTCTTC
j_call: TRBJ1-5; v_call: TRBV20-1; clone_size: -; d_call: TRBD1; cdr3_length: 12; cdr3_aa: CSVTGGDQPQHF; cdr3_nt: TGCAGTGTCACAGGGGGGGATCAGCCCCAGCATTTT
j_call: TRBJ2-5; v_call: TRBV7-3; clone_size: -; d_call: -; cdr3_length: 13; cdr3_aa: CASSSPNQETQYF; cdr3_nt: TGTGCCAGCAGCTCCCCGAATCAAGAGACCCAGTACTTC
j_call: TRBJ1-1; v_call: TRBV3-1; clone_size: -; d_call: -; cdr3_length: 12; cdr3_aa: CASSQEGSRAFF; cdr3_nt: TGTGCCAGCAGCCAAGAGGGCAGCAGGGCTTTCTTT
j_call: TRBJ2-3; v_call: TRBV5-1; clone_size: -; d_call: -; cdr3_length: 14; cdr3_aa: CASSLPAPTDTQYF; cdr3_nt: TGCGCCAGCAGCCTGCCGGCACCCACAGATACGCAGTATTTT
j_call: TRBJ1-5; v_call: TRBV29-1; clone_size: -; d_call: -; cdr3_length: 15; cdr3_aa: CSVLRDYPGDQPQHF; cdr3_nt: TGCAGCGTACTCCGGGACTATCCGGGGGATCAGCCCCAGCATTTT
j_call: TRBJ2-3; v_call: TRBV29-1; clone_size: many; d_call: -; cdr3_length: 12; cdr3_aa: CSVGALTDTQYF; cdr3_nt: TGCAGCGTGGGGGCCCTCACAGATACGCAGTATTTT
j_call: TRBJ2-7; v_call: TRBV4-3; clone_size: -; d_call: TRBD2; cdr3_length: 16; cdr3_aa: CASSQGTSGRPYEQYF; cdr3_nt: TGCGCCAGCAGCCAAGGGACTAGCGGGAGGCCCTACGAGCAGTACTTC
j_call: TRBJ1-1; v_call: TRBV20-1; clone_size: -; d_call: -; cdr3_length: 10; cdr3_aa: CSAANTEAFF; cdr3_nt: TGCAGTGCGGCGAACACTGAAGCTTTCTTT
j_call: TRBJ2-6; v_call: TRBV9; clone_size: once; d_call: TRBD1; cdr3_length: 16; cdr3_aa: CASSVTGGAGANVLTF; cdr3_nt: TGTGCCAGCAGCGTCACAGGGGGCGCTGGGGCCAACGTCCTGACTTTC
j_call: TRBJ2-5; v_call: TRBV27; clone_size: -; d_call: -; cdr3_length: 13; cdr3_aa: CASSPSGVETQYF; cdr3_nt: TGTGCCAGCAGCCCATCCGGTGTGGAGACCCAGTACTTC
j_call: TRBJ2-1; v_call: TRBV5-6; clone_size: few; d_call: TRBD2; cdr3_length: 12; cdr3_aa: CASSLAGLGLFF; cdr3_nt: TGTGCCAGCAGCTTGGCCGGACTAGGATTGTTCTTC
j_call: TRBJ1-2; v_call: TRBV4-3; clone_size: -; d_call: -; cdr3_length: 15; cdr3_aa: CASSQDPARTYGYTF; cdr3_nt: TGCGCCAGCAGCCAAGACCCTGCACGAACCTATGGCTACACCTTC
j_call: TRBJ1-2; v_call: TRBV6-1; clone_size: -; d_call: -; cdr3_length: 14; cdr3_aa: CASIPPVGTYGYTF; cdr3_nt: TGTGCCAGCATCCCACCCGTGGGAACGTATGGCTACACCTTC
j_call: TRBJ2-7; v_call: TRBV7-2; clone_size: few; d_call: -; cdr3_length: 13; cdr3_aa: CASSFGISYEQYF; cdr3_nt: TGTGCCAGCAGCTTTGGTATTTCCTACGAGCAGTACTTC
j_call: TRBJ1-6; v_call: TRBV20-1; clone_size: few; d_call: -; cdr3_length: 15; cdr3_aa: CSASSPGGANSPLHF; cdr3_nt: TGCAGTGCTAGTAGCCCGGGGGGAGCGAATTCACCCCTCCACTTT
j_call: TRBJ2-3; v_call: TRBV7-2; clone_size: -; d_call: TRBD2; cdr3_length: 14; cdr3_aa: CASSLVGSGMTQYF; cdr3_nt: TGTGCCAGCAGCTTAGTAGGGAGCGGGATGACGCAGTATTTT